These 20 T cell receptor beta chains came from one sample sequenced in a study of blood T cells in healthy people across ages. For the second PCR, which ran for roughly 6 to 12 cycles, a sample-barcoded 5' primer and a J-beta primer mix were used. TCRdb processed the 5' RACE reads anew with MiXCR; each CDR3 protein has one entry. The repertoire holds about 680,000 distinct CDR3 sequences, with approximately 49% as singletons. Source material: blood. The receptors originated from a woman aged 55-70 years in good health.

The genes are TRBV24-1 and TRBJ2-1; TRBD2 aligns across 7 bases. This CDR3 has 16 residues. Germline loops: CDR1 KGHDR, CDR2 SFDVKD. J gave up 6 bases and V 1 base, and 8 bases lay outside the gene matches. CDR3 in amino acids: CATSDFGRGLSNEQFF. In DNA form, the CDR3 reads TGTGCCACCAGTGATTTTGGGAGGGGACTCTCCAATGAGCAGTTCTTC.

This clonotype was counted a few times. The chain employs TRBV20-1 and TRBJ2-5; D is unclear. Trimming stripped 5 bases from V and 5 bases from J, with 18 bases between. This CDR3 spans 14 amino acids. Germline V CDR1 and CDR2: DFQATT, SNEGSKA (reference sequence). In DNA form, the CDR3 reads TGCAGTGCTCTGACCGCCAACTTGGGGGAGACCCAGTACTTC. It specifies CSALTANLGETQYF.

This chain joins TRBV20-1 and TRBJ2-3, with 8 bases aligning to TRBD2. Germline CDR1 reads DFQATT; CDR2 reads SNEGSKA (reference sequence). The CDR3 length is 15 residues. Trimming cost V 3 bases and J 3 bases; bases outside gene matches: 8. In DNA form, the CDR3 reads TGCAGTGCTAGCGGGGGGGCGGGTCAAACAGATACGCAGTATTTT. It specifies CSASGGAGQTDTQYF.

The V call is TRBV5-6, the J call TRBJ2-1, with TRBD2 matching 14 bases. Losses at the gene ends were 1 base for V and 14 bases for J; bases not matched to a gene: 11. The germline CDR1 and CDR2 sequences are SGHDT and YYEEEE. This CDR3 has 16 amino acids. This chain's CDR3 is CASSLIIGLAGGIEFF. CDR3 DNA: TGTGCCAGCAGCTTGATTATTGGACTAGCGGGAGGTATTGAGTTCTTC. The full variable domain, its missing parts supplied by reference TRBV5-6 and TRBJ2-1, is DAGVTQSPTHLIKTRGQQVTLRCSPKSGHDTVSWYQQALGQGPQFIFQYYEEEERQRGNFPDRFSGHQFPNYSSELNVNALLLGDSALYLCASSLIIGLAGGIEFFGPGTRLTVL.

V is TRBV3-1 and J is TRBJ2-7; 8 bases map to TRBD2. Trimming cost V 6 bases and J 3 bases; bases outside gene matches: 4. Per the germline V gene, CDR1 is LGHDT and CDR2 is YNNKEL (reference sequence). This CDR3 has 13 amino acids. CDR3 amino acids: CASRREGGYEQYF. The CDR3 coding sequence is TGTGCCAGCAGACGGGAGGGAGGCTACGAGCAGTACTTC.

A few counts support this clonotype. The V gene is TRBV27, the J gene TRBJ2-7, with a possible D match to TRBD1 (6 bases). The V gene's germline CDR1 is MNHEY and CDR2 SMNVEV (reference sequence). V was shortened by 5 bases and J by 0 bases, with 11 bases between the two germline ends. The CDR3 is 14 amino acids. The CDR3 DNA reads TGTGCCAGCAGTGGCCACAGGGCCTCCTACGAGCAGTACTTC. It translates to CASSGHRASYEQYF.

The rearrangement links TRBV5-6 to TRBJ2-7; D possibly corresponds to TRBD2 (5 bases). The CDR3 contains 15 residues. With 0 bases removed from V and 0 bases from J, the gap between germline ends came to 10 bases. In germline, CDR1 is SGHDT, CDR2 YYEEEE. The CDR3 loop is CASSLEWGASYEQYF. The CDR3 DNA follows: TGTGCCAGCAGCTTGGAGTGGGGAGCCTCCTACGAGCAGTACTTC. Complete variable domain (other parts from reference TRBV5-6 and TRBJ2-7): DAGVTQSPTHLIKTRGQQVTLRCSPKSGHDTVSWYQQALGQGPQFIFQYYEEEERQRGNFPDRFSGHQFPNYSSELNVNALLLGDSALYLCASSLEWGASYEQYFGPGTRLTVT.

The table lists this clonotype with a few counts. The rearrangement uses TRBV2 and TRBJ2-1; D uncertain. In germline, CDR1 is SNHLY, CDR2 FYNNEI. V was shortened by 5 bases and J by 3 bases, with 8 bases between the two germline ends. CDR3 size: 13 residues. CDR3 DNA: TGTGCCAGCAGTAAAGGGTTCTACAATGAGCAGTTCTTC. Its protein product is CASSKGFYNEQFF.

The chain links TRBV29-1 to TRBJ1-4; D gene uncertain. The ends were cut back, 4 bases at V and 1 base at J, with 16 bases in the middle. Germline assignment: CDR1 SQVTM and CDR2 ANQGSEA. The CDR3 has 16 amino acids. CDR3 region: CSVARTSGGTNEKLFF. The CDR3 bases are TGCAGCGTTGCACGCACTTCAGGAGGAACTAATGAAAAACTGTTTTTT.

The V and J genes are TRBV4-3 and TRBJ1-1; D remains unclear. CDR1 LGHNA and CDR2 YSLEER come from the germline V gene. This CDR3 spans 16 amino acids. V gave up 4 bases and J gave up 0 bases, with 15 bases separating them. The CDR3 sequence is CASSPGVSHLNTEAFF. The CDR3 DNA is TGCGCCAGCAGCCCCGGTGTGAGCCATCTGAACACTGAAGCTTTCTTT.

The chain joins TRBV30 to TRBJ2-1, with D possibly matching TRBD2 (5 bases). Germline assignment: CDR1 GTSNPN and CDR2 SVGIG (reference sequence). The CDR3 sequence is 11 residues long. V lost 0 bases, J lost 9 bases, and 6 bases lay in between. Here the CDR3 DNA reads TGTGCCTGGAGTGTACGGGGTGAGCAGTTCTTC. Translated: CAWSVRGEQFF.

This clonotype was seen ten or more times. The genes are TRBV12-3 or TRBV12-4 and TRBJ2-1; 14 bases agree with TRBD2. The V segment lost 8 bases and the J segment 6 bases; nucleotides outside the gene matches: 6. This CDR3 has 15 amino acids. The CDR3 DNA reads TGTGCCAGCGCCCCCGGGACTAGCGGGGGCAATGAGCAGTTCTTC. Protein: CASAPGTSGGNEQFF.

The CDR3 spells CASSEGDLQETQYF. The CDR3 DNA reads TGTGCCAGCAGTGAAGGGGATCTCCAAGAGACCCAGTACTTC. This chain joins TRBV2 and TRBJ2-5; D gene uncertain. The CDR3 totals 14 residues. CDR1 SNHLY and CDR2 FYNNEI come from the germline V gene. Trimming removed 1 base from V and 1 base from J, with 7 bases in between.

The chain carries TRBV4-2 and TRBJ1-5; a weak D match, TRBD1 (6 bases). The CDR3 has 14 residues. Germline V gene sequence: CDR1 LGHNA, CDR2 YNFKEQ. Trimming stripped 3 bases from V and 5 bases from J, with 11 bases between. CDR3 in amino acids: CASSQNRVDQPQHF. CDR3 in DNA: TGTGCCAGCAGCCAGAACAGGGTAGATCAGCCCCAGCATTTT.

This clonotype came up many times. V is TRBV29-1 and J is TRBJ2-7; D could derive from TRBD1 or TRBD2 (6 bases each). In germline, CDR1 is SQVTM, CDR2 ANQGSEA. The CDR3 loop spans 13 amino acids. Trimming shortened V by 2 bases and J by 4 bases, and 12 bases separated the two germline ends. CDR3 loop: CSVERGVGYEQYF. The CDR3 DNA reads TGCAGCGTTGAAAGGGGGGTCGGTTACGAGCAGTACTTC.

This clonotype was counted a few times. The gene calls are TRBV28 and TRBJ2-1; 7 positions agree with TRBD1. V lost 5 bases to trimming and J lost 7 bases; unmatched junction nucleotides: 8. The germline CDR1 and CDR2 sequences are MDHEN and SYDVKM. The CDR3 contains 14 residues. Here the CDR3 DNA reads TGTGCCAGCAGTCCCTACCCGACAGGGAATGAGCAGTTCTTC. Its protein is CASSPYPTGNEQFF.

At least ten counts were recorded for this clonotype. The chain carries TRBV28 and TRBJ2-7; TRBD2 is a possible D gene (6 bases). Germline assignment: CDR1 MDHEN and CDR2 SYDVKM. The CDR3 totals 14 residues. The germline V and J ends were trimmed by 5 bases and 12 bases, with 23 bases remaining between them. The CDR3 loop is CASSHNRAQQLAYF. The CDR3 region has the DNA TGTGCCAGCAGTCATAACCGGGCCCAACAACTAGCGTACTTC.

This clonotype occurred a few times. J is TRBJ2-1 and V is TRBV20-1, with D possibly matching TRBD2 (7 bases). V lost 4 bases, J lost 5 bases, and 24 bases lay in between. The CDR3 has 17 residues. Per the germline V gene, CDR1 is DFQATT and CDR2 is SNEGSKA (reference sequence). The CDR3 DNA is TGCAGTGCTAACGGGGGGCGAACGGACCCCATAGACAATGAGCAGTTCTTC. It translates to CSANGGRTDPIDNEQFF.

This chain uses TRBV7-9 with TRBJ2-1, with D possibly being TRBD2 (6 bases). The V gene lost 5 bases and the J gene lost 6 bases, with 20 bases spanning the gap. The length of the CDR3 is 16 residues. Per the germline V gene, CDR1 is SEHNR and CDR2 is FQNEAQ (reference sequence). CDR3 nucleotides: TGTGCCAGCAGCGGAGGGACTTCCACCCGAGCCAATGAGCAGTTCTTC. It codes for CASSGGTSTRANEQFF.

The chain carries TRBV6-5 and TRBJ1-2; D is ambiguous. Per the germline V gene, CDR1 is MNHEY and CDR2 is SVGAGI. CDR3 length equals 13 residues. V dropped 3 bases and J dropped 7 bases, with 12 bases sitting between them. Here the CDR3 reads CASSYRGNGGYTF. CDR3 DNA: TGTGCCAGCAGTTATCGGGGAAATGGTGGCTACACCTTC.